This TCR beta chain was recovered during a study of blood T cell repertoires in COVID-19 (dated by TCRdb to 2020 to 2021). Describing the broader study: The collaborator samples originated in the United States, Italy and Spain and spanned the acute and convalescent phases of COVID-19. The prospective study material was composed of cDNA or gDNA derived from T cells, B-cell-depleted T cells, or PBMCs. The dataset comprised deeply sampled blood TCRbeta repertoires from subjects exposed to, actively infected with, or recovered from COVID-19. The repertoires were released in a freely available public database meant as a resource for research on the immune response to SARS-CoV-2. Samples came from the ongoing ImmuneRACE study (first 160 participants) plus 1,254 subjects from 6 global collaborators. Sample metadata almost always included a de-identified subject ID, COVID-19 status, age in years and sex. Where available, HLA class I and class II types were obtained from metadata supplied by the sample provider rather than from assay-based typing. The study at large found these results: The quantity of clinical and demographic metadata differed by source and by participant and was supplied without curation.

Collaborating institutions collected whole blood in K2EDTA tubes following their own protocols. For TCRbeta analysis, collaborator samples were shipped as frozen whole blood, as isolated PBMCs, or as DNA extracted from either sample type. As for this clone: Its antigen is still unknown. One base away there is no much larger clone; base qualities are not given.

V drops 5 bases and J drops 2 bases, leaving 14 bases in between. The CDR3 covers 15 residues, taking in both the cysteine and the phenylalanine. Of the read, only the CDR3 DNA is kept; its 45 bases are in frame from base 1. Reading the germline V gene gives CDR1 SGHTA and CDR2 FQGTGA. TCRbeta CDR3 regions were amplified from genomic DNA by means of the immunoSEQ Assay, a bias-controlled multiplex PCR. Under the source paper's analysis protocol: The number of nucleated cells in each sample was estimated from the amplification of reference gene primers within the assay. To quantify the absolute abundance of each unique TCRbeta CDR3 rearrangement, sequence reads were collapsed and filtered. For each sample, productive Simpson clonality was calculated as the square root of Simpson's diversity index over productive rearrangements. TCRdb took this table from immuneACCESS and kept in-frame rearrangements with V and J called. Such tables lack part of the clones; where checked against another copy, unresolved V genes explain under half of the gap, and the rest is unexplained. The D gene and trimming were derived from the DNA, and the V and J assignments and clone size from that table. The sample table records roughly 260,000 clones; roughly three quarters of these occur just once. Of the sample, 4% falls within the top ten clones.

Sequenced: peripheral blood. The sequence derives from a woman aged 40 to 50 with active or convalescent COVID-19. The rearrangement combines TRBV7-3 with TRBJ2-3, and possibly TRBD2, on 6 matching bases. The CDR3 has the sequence CASSPGGEYTDTQYF. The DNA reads TGTGCCAGCAGCCCCGGCGGGGAATACACAGATACGCAGTATTTT.